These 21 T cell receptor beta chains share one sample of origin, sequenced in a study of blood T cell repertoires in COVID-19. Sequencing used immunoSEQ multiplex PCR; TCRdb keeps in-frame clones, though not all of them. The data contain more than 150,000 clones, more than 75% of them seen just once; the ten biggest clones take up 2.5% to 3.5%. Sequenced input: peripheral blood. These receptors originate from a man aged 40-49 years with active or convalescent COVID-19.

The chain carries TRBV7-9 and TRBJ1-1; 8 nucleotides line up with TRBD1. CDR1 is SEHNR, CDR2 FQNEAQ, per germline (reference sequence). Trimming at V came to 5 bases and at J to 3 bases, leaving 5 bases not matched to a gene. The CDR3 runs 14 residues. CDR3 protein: CASSRGQGDTEAFF. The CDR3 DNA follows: TGTGCCAGCAGCCGCGGACAGGGTGACACTGAAGCTTTCTTT.

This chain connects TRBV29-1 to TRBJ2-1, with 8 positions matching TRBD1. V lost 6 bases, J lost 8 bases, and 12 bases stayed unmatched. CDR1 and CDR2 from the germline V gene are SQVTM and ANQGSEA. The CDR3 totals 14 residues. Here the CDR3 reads CSVPLRTGRDEQFF. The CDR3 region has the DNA TGCAGCGTGCCCCTTCGGACAGGGCGGGATGAGCAGTTCTTC.

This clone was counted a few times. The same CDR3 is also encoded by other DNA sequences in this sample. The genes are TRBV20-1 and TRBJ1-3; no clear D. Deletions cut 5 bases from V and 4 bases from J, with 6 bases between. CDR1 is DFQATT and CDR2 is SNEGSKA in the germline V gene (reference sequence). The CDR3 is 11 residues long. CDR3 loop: CSASQGNTIYF. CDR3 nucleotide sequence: TGCAGTGCTTCGCAGGGAAACACCATATATTTT.

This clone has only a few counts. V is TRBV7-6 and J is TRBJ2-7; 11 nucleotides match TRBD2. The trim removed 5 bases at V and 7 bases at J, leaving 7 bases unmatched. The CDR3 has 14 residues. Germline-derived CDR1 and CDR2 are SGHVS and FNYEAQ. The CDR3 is CASSQTSGAGEQYF. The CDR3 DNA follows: TGTGCCAGCAGCCAGACTAGCGGGGCGGGGGAGCAGTACTTC.

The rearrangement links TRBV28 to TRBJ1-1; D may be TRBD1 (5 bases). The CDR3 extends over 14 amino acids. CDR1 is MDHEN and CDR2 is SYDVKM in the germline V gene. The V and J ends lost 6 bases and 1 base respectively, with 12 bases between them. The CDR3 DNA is TGTGCCAGCAGGGGCGGGGGTCCGAACACTGAAGCTTTCTTT. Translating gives CASRGGGPNTEAFF.

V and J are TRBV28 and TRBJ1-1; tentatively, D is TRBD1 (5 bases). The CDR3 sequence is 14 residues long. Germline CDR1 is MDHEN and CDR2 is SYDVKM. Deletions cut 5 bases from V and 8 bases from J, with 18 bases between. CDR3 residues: CASSGPGGGGEAFF. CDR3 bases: TGTGCCAGCAGTGGTCCCGGCGGTGGGGGGGAAGCTTTCTTT.

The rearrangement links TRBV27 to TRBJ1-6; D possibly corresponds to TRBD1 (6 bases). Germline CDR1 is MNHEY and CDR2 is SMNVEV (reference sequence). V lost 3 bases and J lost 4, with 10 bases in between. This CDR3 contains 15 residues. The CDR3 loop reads CASSFGGLYNSPLHF. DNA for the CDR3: TGTGCCAGCAGTTTTGGGGGCCTTTATAATTCACCCCTCCACTTT.

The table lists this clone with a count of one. CDR3 sequence reads: CASSLGGGNYGYTF. CDR3 DNA sequence: TGTGCCAGCAGCTTGGGTGGAGGGAACTATGGCTACACCTTC. V usage is TRBV5-6 and J usage is TRBJ1-2, with D unresolved. Germline CDR1 is SGHDT and CDR2 is YYEEEE. Trimming removed 0 bases at V and 2 bases at J, with 8 bases between. CDR3 length equals 14 residues.

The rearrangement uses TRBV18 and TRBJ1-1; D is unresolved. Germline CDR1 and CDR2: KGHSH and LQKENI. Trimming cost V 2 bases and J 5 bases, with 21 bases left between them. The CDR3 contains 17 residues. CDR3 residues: CASSPNFRGHGVTEAFF. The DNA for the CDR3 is TGTGCCAGCTCACCAAATTTTCGGGGTCACGGTGTTACTGAAGCTTTCTTT.

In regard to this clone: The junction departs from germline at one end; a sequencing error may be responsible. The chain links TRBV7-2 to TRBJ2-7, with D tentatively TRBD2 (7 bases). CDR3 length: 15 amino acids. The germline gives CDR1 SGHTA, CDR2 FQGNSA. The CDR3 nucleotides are TGTGCCAGCAGCCCGGGGGGCTACAGCTCCTACGGGCAGTACTTC. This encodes CASSPGGYSSYGQYF.

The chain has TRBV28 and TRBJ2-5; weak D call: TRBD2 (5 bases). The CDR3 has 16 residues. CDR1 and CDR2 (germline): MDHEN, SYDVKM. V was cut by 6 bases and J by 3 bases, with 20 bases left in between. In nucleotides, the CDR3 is TGTGCCAGCAGGGAGGCCCCTGGCGGAGCGAAAGAGACCCAGTACTTC. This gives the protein CASREAPGGAKETQYF. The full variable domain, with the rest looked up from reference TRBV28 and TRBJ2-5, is DVKVTQSSRYLVKRTGEKVFLECVQDMDHENMFWYRQDPGLGLRLIYFSYDVKMKEKGDIPEGYSVSREKKERFSLILESASTNQTSMYLCASREAPGGAKETQYFGPGTRLLVL.

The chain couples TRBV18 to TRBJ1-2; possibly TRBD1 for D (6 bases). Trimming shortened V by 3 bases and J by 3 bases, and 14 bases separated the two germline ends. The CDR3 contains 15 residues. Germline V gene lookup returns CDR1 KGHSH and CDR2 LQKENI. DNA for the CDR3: TGTGCCAGCTCACCGGGTCGGGGGGCTTACTATGGCTACACCTTC. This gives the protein CASSPGRGAYYGYTF.

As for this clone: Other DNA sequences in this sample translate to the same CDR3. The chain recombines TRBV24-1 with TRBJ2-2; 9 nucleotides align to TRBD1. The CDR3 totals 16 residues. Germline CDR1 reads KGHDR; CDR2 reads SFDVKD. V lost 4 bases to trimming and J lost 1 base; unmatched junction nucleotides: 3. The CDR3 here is CATSDPGQGNTGELFF. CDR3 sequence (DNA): TGTGCCACCAGTGACCCGGGACAGGGGAACACCGGGGAGCTGTTTTTT.

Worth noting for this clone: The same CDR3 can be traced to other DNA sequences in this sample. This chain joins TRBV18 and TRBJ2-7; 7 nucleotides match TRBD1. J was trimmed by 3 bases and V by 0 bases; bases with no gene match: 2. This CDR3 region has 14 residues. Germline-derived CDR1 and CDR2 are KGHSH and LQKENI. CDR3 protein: CASSPPTGIYEQYF. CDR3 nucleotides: TGTGCCAGCTCACCACCGACAGGGATCTACGAGCAGTACTTC.

The CDR3 DNA follows: TGTGCCAGCAGCGCAACCCCGCTGCGAAGCAATGAGCAGTTCTTC. Translation gives CASSATPLRSNEQFF. This rearrangement joins TRBV9 to TRBJ2-1; D gene ambiguous. The V and J ends lost 3 bases and 6 bases respectively, with 16 bases between them. The CDR3 is made up of 15 amino acids. Germline V gene sequence: CDR1 SGDLS, CDR2 YYNGEE.

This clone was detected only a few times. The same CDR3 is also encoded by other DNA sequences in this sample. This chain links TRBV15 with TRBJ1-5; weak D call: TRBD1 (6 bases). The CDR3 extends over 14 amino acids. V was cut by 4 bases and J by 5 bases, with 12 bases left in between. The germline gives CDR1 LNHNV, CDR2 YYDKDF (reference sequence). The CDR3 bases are TGTGCCACCAGCATGACAGGACCTCATCAGCCCCAGCATTTT. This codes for CATSMTGPHQPQHF.

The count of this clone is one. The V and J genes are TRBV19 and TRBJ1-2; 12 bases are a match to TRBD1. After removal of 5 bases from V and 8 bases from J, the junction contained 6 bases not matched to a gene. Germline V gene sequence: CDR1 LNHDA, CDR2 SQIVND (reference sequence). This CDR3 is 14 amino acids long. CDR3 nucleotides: TGTGCCAGTAGTTACGGGACAGGGGGCGACGGCTACACCTTC. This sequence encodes CASSYGTGGDGYTF.

The CDR3 region is CASSTSGGRWSPLHF. The CDR3 DNA follows: TGTGCCAGCAGTACGTCAGGGGGCAGGTGGTCACCCCTCCACTTT. The chain recombines TRBV27 with TRBJ1-6; TRBD1 aligns across 8 bases. Germline V gene data show CDR1 as MNHEY and CDR2 as SMNVEV (reference sequence). The CDR3 sequence is 15 residues long. The V gene end was trimmed by 5 bases and the J gene end by 10 bases; junction bases not matched to a gene: 10.

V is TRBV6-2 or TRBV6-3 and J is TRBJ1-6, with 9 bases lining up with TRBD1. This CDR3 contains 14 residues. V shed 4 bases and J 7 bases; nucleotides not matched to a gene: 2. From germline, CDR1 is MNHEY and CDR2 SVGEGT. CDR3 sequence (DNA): TGTGCCAGCAGTTTTGGACAGGGGAATTCACCCCTCCACTTT. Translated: CASSFGQGNSPLHF.

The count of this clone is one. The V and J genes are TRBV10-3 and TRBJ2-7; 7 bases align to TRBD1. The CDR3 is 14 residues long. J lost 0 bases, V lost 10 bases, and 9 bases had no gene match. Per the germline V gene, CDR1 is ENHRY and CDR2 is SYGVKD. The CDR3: CATQTGAISYEQYF. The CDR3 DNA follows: TGTGCCACCCAAACAGGGGCCATCTCCTACGAGCAGTACTTC.

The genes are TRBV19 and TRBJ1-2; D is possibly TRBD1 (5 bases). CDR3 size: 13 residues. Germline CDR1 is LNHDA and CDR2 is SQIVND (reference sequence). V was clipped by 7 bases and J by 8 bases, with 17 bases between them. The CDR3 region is CASNMGGGDGYTF. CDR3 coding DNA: TGTGCCAGTAATATGGGAGGAGGGGACGGCTACACCTTC.